These 27 T cell receptor beta chains came from one sample sequenced in a study of shared clonotypes between healthy human individuals. Libraries were prepared by immunoSEQ multiplex PCR; TCRdb keeps only in-frame clonotypes and omits some of them. The sample shows around 690,000 clones, about nine tenths of them seen only once. Input material: memory CD8+ T cells from PBMCs. The subset here: CD45RO+ cells pooled with CCR7-negative TemRA cells. The receptors derive from a man aged 18 to 29 in good health. Some clones in this sample may be carry-over from other donors' samples.

The chain combines TRBV4-3 with TRBJ2-7; TRBD1 agrees at 9 bases. From germline, CDR1 is LGHNA and CDR2 YSLEER. The CDR3 loop spans 15 amino acids. The J segment lost 4 bases and the V segment lost 3 bases, leaving 7 bases of the junction unmatched. The CDR3 reads CASSQWRGTGYEQYF. For the CDR3, the DNA is TGCGCCAGCAGCCAGTGGAGGGGGACAGGGTACGAGCAGTACTTC.

The gene calls are TRBV25-1 and TRBJ2-5; possibly TRBD1 for D (5 bases). This CDR3 has 14 amino acids. Trimming took off 6 bases at V and 1 base at J, with 12 bases between the two ends. Germline loops: CDR1 MGHDK, CDR2 SYGVNS. CDR3 DNA sequence: TGTGCCAGCAGGGACAATTCCTTCCAAGAGACCCAGTACTTC. This encodes CASRDNSFQETQYF. The full variable domain, with the rest looked up from reference TRBV25-1 and TRBJ2-5, is EADIYQTPRYLVIGTGKKITLECSQTMGHDKMYWYQQDPGMELHLIHYSYGVNSTEKGDLSSESTVSRIRTEHFPLTLESARPSHTSQYLCASRDNSFQETQYFGPGTRLLVL.

This clone was observed once. This chain connects TRBV28 to TRBJ2-2; the D is unclear. The CDR3 contains 15 residues. Germline V gene data show CDR1 as MDHEN and CDR2 as SYDVKM. The V and J ends lost 5 bases and 6 bases respectively, with 16 bases between them. For the CDR3, the DNA is TGTGCCAGCAGTCTTGGGCTCCGTTTTCCCGGGGAGCTGTTTTTT. Its translation is CASSLGLRFPGELFF.

The gene calls are TRBV5-6 and TRBJ1-2; a possible D gene is TRBD1 (6 bases). The V gene lost 3 bases and the J gene lost 5 bases, with 14 bases spanning the gap. The germline gives CDR1 SGHDT, CDR2 YYEEEE. The CDR3 runs 14 residues. The CDR3 region is CASSSGQIIYGYTF. The DNA of the CDR3 is TGTGCCAGCAGCTCTGGACAGATTATTTATGGCTACACCTTC.

The V call is TRBV5-6, the J call TRBJ2-1, with D possibly being TRBD1 (6 bases). Trimming took 4 bases from V and 6 from J, leaving 20 bases between them. The CDR3 is 16 amino acids. Germline values: CDR1 SGHDT, CDR2 YYEEEE. The CDR3 bases are TGTGCCAGCAGCCCCCTACAGGGACCGGGCTCCAATGAGCAGTTCTTC. Translation: CASSPLQGPGSNEQFF.

This chain links TRBV29-1 with TRBJ2-4; D gene ambiguous. CDR1 is SQVTM, CDR2 ANQGSEA, per germline. CDR3 length: 16 amino acids. Trimming pared 1 base from V and 0 bases from J, leaving 13 bases between. As DNA, the CDR3 is TGCAGCGTTGAAGTGGGCGGATTCTTAGCCAAAAACATTCAGTACTTC. This encodes CSVEVGGFLAKNIQYF.

The rearrangement joins TRBV5-1 to TRBJ1-1; a possible D gene is TRBD1 (5 bases). The V end was cut by 4 bases, the J end by 8 bases, with 18 bases between. The germline V gene has CDR1 SGHRS and CDR2 YFSETQ. This CDR3 has 14 amino acids. In DNA form, the CDR3 reads TGCGCCAGCAGCCCCCGACATCCGGGGGAGGAAGCTTTCTTT. As protein: CASSPRHPGEEAFF.

The V and J genes are TRBV7-2 and TRBJ2-5; 7 bases match TRBD2. Germline trimming cut 4 bases from V and 0 bases from J; bases unmatched to any gene: 17. The CDR3 consists of 19 residues. The germline gives CDR1 SGHTA, CDR2 FQGNSA. CDR3 DNA: TGTGCCAGCAGCTCCAAACCCTACCGAGCGGGGAATTACCAAGAGACCCAGTACTTC. This encodes CASSSKPYRAGNYQETQYF.

V gene TRBV7-9 combines with J gene TRBJ2-7; 10 bases align to TRBD1. The CDR3 runs 13 residues. With V trimmed by 8 bases and J by 4 bases, 5 bases remained unmatched. The germline V gene encodes CDR1 SEHNR and CDR2 FQNEAQ (reference sequence). CDR3: CASDRDRGYEQYF. CDR3 coding DNA: TGTGCCAGCGATCGGGACAGGGGTTACGAGCAGTACTTC.

This clone was found once. This sequence joins TRBV14 and TRBJ2-7; unclear D gene. CDR1 and CDR2 (germline): SGHDN, FVKESK. Trimming removed 4 bases at V and 0 bases at J, with 10 bases between. The CDR3 extends over 14 amino acids. CDR3 amino acids: CASSPTGYSYEQYF. DNA of the CDR3: TGTGCCAGCAGCCCTACGGGCTACTCCTACGAGCAGTACTTC.

This clone has a single count. CDR3 in DNA: TGTGCCAGCAGTACCCTCCGGACGGGGACCGAGCAGTACTTC. Its translation: CASSTLRTGTEQYF. This rearrangement joins TRBV27 to TRBJ2-7, with D perhaps being TRBD1 or TRBD2 (5 bases each). Germline V lookup: CDR1 MNHEY, CDR2 SMNVEV (reference sequence). V lost 5 bases to trimming and J lost 6 bases, with 17 bases between them. CDR3 length: 14 residues.

J is TRBJ2-3 and V is TRBV28; no clear D gene. V was pared by 4 bases and J by 4 bases, with 9 bases between. This CDR3 has 13 amino acids. Germline V gene lookup returns CDR1 MDHEN and CDR2 SYDVKM. This chain's CDR3 is CASSSQDADTQYF. For the CDR3, the DNA is TGTGCCAGCAGTTCCCAGGACGCAGATACGCAGTATTTT.

CDR3 coding DNA: TGTGCCAGCAGTTTCCCAGAGGTAGCGGGAGCAACCGGGGAGCTGTTTTTT. It yields the protein CASSFPEVAGATGELFF. The rearrangement joins TRBV28 to TRBJ2-2, with 9 bases fitting TRBD2. The CDR3 has 17 amino acids. V shed 3 bases and J 5 bases; nucleotides not matched to a gene: 10. Germline CDR1 MDHEN, CDR2 SYDVKM.

This clone came up many times. CDR3 sequence: CASSFRSGGYREKLFF. The CDR3 DNA reads as TGTGCCAGCAGCTTCAGGTCAGGGGGGTATCGAGAAAAACTGTTTTTT. The V call is TRBV7-8, the J call TRBJ1-4; 7 bases line up with TRBD1. V lost 3 bases and J lost 8; bases outside the gene matches: 12. CDR3 size: 16 residues. CDR1 is SGHVS and CDR2 is FQNEAQ in the germline V gene.

This clone was recorded a few times. CDR3 region: CASSKGGQPQHF. CDR3 nucleotide sequence: TGTGCCAGCAGCAAGGGAGGACAGCCCCAGCATTTT. The rearrangement links TRBV11-2 to TRBJ1-5; D remains ambiguous. Trimming cost V 5 bases and J 7 bases, with 9 bases left between them. Per the germline V gene, CDR1 is SGHAT and CDR2 is FQNNGV. The CDR3 sequence is 12 residues long.

V and J are TRBV5-1 and TRBJ2-1; maybe TRBD1 (5 bases). Per germline, CDR1 SGHRS and CDR2 YFSETQ. Trimming removed 0 bases at V and 0 bases at J, with 10 bases between. The CDR3 sequence is 16 residues long. The CDR3 coding sequence is TGCGCCAGCAGCTTGGCGACAGCAAGCTCCTACAATGAGCAGTTCTTC. Encoded protein: CASSLATASSYNEQFF.

V gene TRBV27 combines with J gene TRBJ2-7; either TRBD1 or TRBD2 may supply D (5 bases each). Germline V gives CDR1 MNHEY, CDR2 SMNVEV (reference sequence). This CDR3 has 16 residues. Trimming removed 5 bases at V and 0 bases at J, with 17 bases between. The CDR3 reads CASSPSRGEYSYEQYF. The CDR3 DNA sequence: TGTGCCAGCAGTCCCTCGAGGGGCGAATACTCCTACGAGCAGTACTTC.

Concerning this clone itself: Other DNA variants within this sample encode the same CDR3. The chain combines TRBV9 with TRBJ2-1; the match to TRBD2 covers 7 bases. V dropped 3 bases and J dropped 0; count of bases not matched to a gene: 3. The CDR3 has 15 residues. CDR1 is SGDLS, CDR2 YYNGEE, per germline. The chain's CDR3 is CASSAGGSSYNEQFF. DNA of the CDR3: TGTGCCAGCAGCGCCGGCGGGAGCTCCTACAATGAGCAGTTCTTC. Drawing the rest from reference TRBV9 and TRBJ2-1, the complete variable domain is DSGVTQTPKHLITATGQRVTLRCSPRSGDLSVYWYQQSLDQGLQFLIQYYNGEERAKGNILERFSAQQFPDLHSELNLSSLELGDSALYFCASSAGGSSYNEQFFGPGTRLTVL.

This clone showed up many times. This chain connects TRBV4-3 to TRBJ2-7; 16 bases line up with TRBD2. Germline V CDR1 and CDR2: LGHNA, YSLEER. This CDR3 has 17 amino acids. Unmatched junction bases numbered 6, after V lost 3 bases and J lost 4 bases. CDR3 loop: CASSQGLAGGPLYEQYF. CDR3 coding DNA: TGCGCCAGCAGCCAGGGACTAGCGGGAGGGCCGCTGTACGAGCAGTACTTC.

This sequence joins TRBV29-1 and TRBJ2-1, with a weak D call TRBD1 (6 bases). V was clipped by 7 bases and J by 1 base, with 11 bases between them. Per the germline V gene, CDR1 is SQVTM and CDR2 is ANQGSEA. The CDR3 sequence is 13 residues long. CDR3 region: CSDLRGSYNEQFF. The CDR3 DNA reads as TGCAGCGATCTTAGGGGGTCCTACAATGAGCAGTTCTTC.

The V and J genes are TRBV19 and TRBJ1-1; no clear D. This CDR3 spans 16 amino acids. Germline assignment: CDR1 LNHDA and CDR2 SQIVND (reference sequence). V gave up 3 bases and J gave up 0 bases, with 14 bases separating them. CDR3 bases: TGTGCCAGTAGTATGACGAGGACGGGGTTGAACACTGAAGCTTTCTTT. It encodes CASSMTRTGLNTEAFF.

The chain links TRBV5-6 to TRBJ1-2, with unresolved D. The CDR3 spans 14 residues. V was shortened by 1 base and J by 4 bases, with 11 bases between the two germline ends. CDR1 and CDR2 (germline): SGHDT, YYEEEE. Here the CDR3 DNA reads TGTGCCAGCAGCTTGTTTGCCGTGGCCTATGGCTACACCTTC. This translates into CASSLFAVAYGYTF. The full variable domain, its missing parts supplied by reference TRBV5-6 and TRBJ1-2, is DAGVTQSPTHLIKTRGQQVTLRCSPKSGHDTVSWYQQALGQGPQFIFQYYEEEERQRGNFPDRFSGHQFPNYSSELNVNALLLGDSALYLCASSLFAVAYGYTFGSGTRLTVV.

V is TRBV7-3 and J is TRBJ2-1; weak D call: TRBD2 (5 bases). From germline, CDR1 is SGHTA and CDR2 FQGTGA. V lost 1 base and J lost 6, with 13 bases in between. This CDR3 comprises 15 residues. In DNA form, the CDR3 reads TGTGCCAGCAGCTTAAGCAATTTGGCGGGCAATGAGCAGTTCTTC. Residues: CASSLSNLAGNEQFF.

CDR3 sequence: CASSGGPGTKADTQYF. In DNA, the CDR3 is TGTGCCAGCAGCGGCGGACCGGGGACCAAGGCGGATACGCAGTATTTT. V usage is TRBV7-6 and J usage is TRBJ2-3, with D possibly called TRBD1 or TRBD2 (5 bases each). V dropped 5 bases and J dropped 6 bases, with 21 bases sitting between them. This CDR3 contains 16 residues. CDR1 SGHVS and CDR2 FNYEAQ come from the germline V gene.

V gene TRBV2 combines with J gene TRBJ2-1, with D possibly being TRBD2 (6 bases). The CDR3 length is 15 residues. V shed 11 bases and J shed 5 bases, with 22 bases lying between them. CDR1 and CDR2 (germline): SNHLY, FYNNEI. In DNA form, the CDR3 reads TGTGCCGCGTCCCGGGGGTCCCCTCCCCACAATGAGCAGTTCTTC. Protein sequence: CAASRGSPPHNEQFF.

The CDR3 reads CASSIFSTETPHEQYF. The CDR3 DNA sequence: TGTGCCAGTAGTATATTTTCGACAGAGACTCCCCACGAGCAGTACTTC. The rearrangement uses TRBV19 and TRBJ2-7, with a possible D match to TRBD1 (5 bases). CDR1 is LNHDA and CDR2 is SQIVND in the germline V gene (reference sequence). V was trimmed by 2 bases and J by 5 bases, leaving 19 bases between them. The CDR3 has 16 residues. The entire variable domain, with the rest obtained from reference TRBV19 and TRBJ2-7, is as follows: DGGITQSPKYLFRKEGQNVTLSCEQNLNHDAMYWYRQDPGQGLRLIYYSQIVNDFQKGDIAEGYSVSREKKESFPLTVTSAQKNPTAFYLCASSIFSTETPHEQYFGPGTRLTVT.

The chain carries TRBV4-1 and TRBJ1-1, with D perhaps matching TRBD1 (6 bases). This CDR3 contains 16 residues. V lost 3 bases and J 3 bases, leaving 17 bases between the germline ends. The germline V gene has CDR1 MGHRA and CDR2 YSYEKL. CDR3 loop: CASSQRNGGVYTEAFF. The CDR3 DNA follows: TGCGCCAGCAGCCAGCGAAATGGGGGCGTTTACACTGAAGCTTTCTTT.